A selection of T cell receptor beta chains follows, all from one sample in a study of blood T cells in healthy people across ages. MiXCR, run by TCRdb on the 5' RACE reads, gives a single entry per CDR3 protein. This table holds 750,000 to 950,000 distinct CDR3 sequences, around 29% found once. These data also featured in a second study, about T cells of mothers and their children.

Sequences were obtained from blood. All receptors derive from a middle-aged woman in good health. Both conserved end residues are part of each CDR3. Fields, in order: D gene, V gene, clone size, J gene, CDR3 protein, CDR3 DNA. A D gene is named only where the DNA matches it firmly. Not all rows give a size; the values are once, few, many and, for expanded clones, a class.

>.|TRBV3-1|many|TRBJ2-6
CASSQVVRTSDASGANVLTF
TGTGCCAGCAGCCAAGTCGTCCGGACATCTGATGCCTCTGGGGCCAACGTCCTGACTTTC
>.|TRBV4-2|.|TRBJ1-3
CASSHSPVSSGNTIYF
TGTGCCAGCAGCCACTCTCCAGTGAGCTCTGGAAACACCATATATTTT
>.|TRBV30|few|TRBJ2-1
CAWSVFGHEQFF
TGTGCCTGGAGTGTATTCGGGCATGAGCAGTTCTTC
>.|TRBV7-6|many|TRBJ2-1
CASSSGDLYYNEQFF
TGTGCCAGCAGCTCGGGGGATTTGTACTACAATGAGCAGTTCTTC
>.|TRBV7-2|.|TRBJ2-5
CASSRAFQETQYF
TGTGCCAGCAGCCGAGCCTTCCAAGAGACCCAGTACTTC
>.|TRBV10-3|.|TRBJ1-4
CAIRESGGAGKLFF
TGTGCCATCAGGGAGTCGGGGGGCGCCGGAAAACTGTTTTTT
>.|TRBV12-3/TRBV12-4|.|TRBJ1-5
CASNLAAGYSNQPQHF
TGTGCCAGCAATTTAGCTGCGGGGTATAGCAATCAGCCCCAGCATTTT
>.|TRBV21-1|.|TRBJ2-7
CASSKRQGESYEQYF
TGTGCCAGCAGCAAAAGACAGGGGGAGTCCTACGAGCAGTACTTC
>.|TRBV20-1|many|TRBJ2-5
CSAGETQYF
TGCAGTGCCGGGGAGACCCAGTACTTC
>.|TRBV7-9|.|TRBJ1-1
CASTSGQETEAFF
TGTGCCAGCACTTCCGGGCAGGAGACTGAAGCTTTCTTT
>TRBD1|TRBV18|few|TRBJ2-1
CASSPGPGQGHNEQFF
TGTGCCAGCTCACCGGGGCCGGGACAGGGACACAATGAGCAGTTCTTC
>.|TRBV7-9|.|TRBJ2-7
CASSLVGGTSSYEQYF
TGTGCCAGCAGCTTAGTTGGGGGGACAAGCTCCTACGAGCAGTACTTC
>.|TRBV7-9|.|TRBJ2-7
CASSPEAGPEQYF
TGTGCCAGCAGCCCCGAGGCGGGCCCCGAGCAGTACTTC
>TRBD1|TRBV5-1|.|TRBJ1-2
CASSTGTVGSYGYTF
TGCGCCAGCAGCACCGGGACAGTAGGGTCCTATGGCTACACCTTC
>.|TRBV10-3|.|TRBJ1-2
CATSDHGQNGYTF
TGTGCCACCAGTGACCACGGTCAGAATGGCTACACCTTC
>.|TRBV19|.|TRBJ2-7
CASSMGDIYEQYF
TGTGCCAGTAGTATGGGGGACATCTACGAGCAGTACTTC
>TRBD2|TRBV20-1|few|TRBJ2-1
CSRGLADSYNEQFF
TGCAGCAGAGGACTAGCGGACTCCTACAATGAGCAGTTCTTC
>.|TRBV5-5|few|TRBJ2-3
CASSLDVLNTQYF
TGTGCCAGCAGCTTGGACGTATTAAATACGCAGTATTTT
>.|TRBV7-2|few|TRBJ1-1
CASSPRDRISPEAFF
TGTGCCAGCAGCCCGCGAGACAGAATATCCCCTGAAGCTTTCTTT
>.|TRBV12-3/TRBV12-4|few|TRBJ1-1
CASSLYGENTEAFF
TGTGCCAGCAGTTTATATGGGGAGAACACTGAAGCTTTCTTT
>TRBD2|TRBV7-2|many|TRBJ2-1
CASSLDLAGGREQFF
TGTGCCAGCAGCTTAGATTTAGCGGGGGGGCGTGAGCAGTTCTTC
>.|TRBV9|.|TRBJ1-6
CASTGGLSGMGALHF
TGTGCCAGCACCGGGGGGCTCTCGGGGATGGGAGCCCTCCACTTT
>TRBD2|TRBV4-1|many|TRBJ2-7
CASSQDIQRSSSGPVNF
TGCGCCAGCAGCCAAGATATCCAGCGGTCGTCTAGCGGCCCCGTTAACTTC
>.|TRBV20-1|many|TRBJ2-7
CSATGQLSYEQYF
TGCAGTGCTACCGGACAGCTCTCCTACGAGCAGTACTTC
>TRBD1|TRBV6-5|many|TRBJ2-1
CASSRQGGSYNEQFF
TGTGCCAGCAGTCGACAGGGGGGGTCCTACAATGAGCAGTTCTTC
>.|TRBV5-1|.|TRBJ1-6
CVSRLTGNSPLHF
TGCGTCAGCAGACTAACAGGGAATTCACCCCTCCACTTT
>TRBD2|TRBV9|few|TRBJ2-3
CASSVGSGGPSTDTQYF
TGTGCCAGCAGCGTAGGCAGCGGGGGGCCCAGCACAGATACGCAGTATTTT
>TRBD1|TRBV5-1|many|TRBJ2-7
CASSLPGQEYEQYF
TGCGCCAGCAGCTTACCGGGACAGGAATACGAGCAGTACTTC
>.|TRBV12-3/TRBV12-4|.|TRBJ2-5
CASSRTGTAQETQYF
TGTGCCAGCAGTCGAACCGGGACCGCCCAAGAGACCCAGTACTTC
>.|TRBV12-3/TRBV12-4|.|TRBJ1-1
CASSHRREMNTEAFF
TGTGCCAGCAGCCATCGTCGGGAGATGAACACTGAAGCTTTCTTT
>.|TRBV2|.|TRBJ2-7
CASSGRTSTYEQYF
TGTGCCAGCAGTGGCCGGACGTCTACCTACGAGCAGTACTTC
>.|TRBV28|many|TRBJ1-2
CASSKANYGYTF
TGTGCCAGCAGTAAAGCTAACTATGGCTACACCTTC
>.|TRBV20-1|few|TRBJ1-2
CSANTGPNYGYTF
TGCAGTGCTAATACAGGACCTAACTATGGCTACACCTTC
>TRBD1|TRBV20-1|few|TRBJ1-5
CSASEGTGGRNQPQHF
TGCAGTGCTAGTGAGGGGACAGGGGGCCGCAATCAGCCCCAGCATTTT
>.|TRBV24-1|.|TRBJ2-1
CATSEPGSKGNKQFF
TGTGCCACCAGCGAACCGGGCTCAAAAGGCAATAAGCAGTTCTTC
>TRBD1|TRBV28|.|TRBJ1-1
CASPTGMNTEAFF
TGTGCCAGCCCGACAGGGATGAACACTGAAGCTTTCTTT
>TRBD1|TRBV7-9|few|TRBJ2-4
CASSQASEKQGKNIQYF
TGTGCCAGCAGCCAAGCTTCGGAAAAACAGGGGAAAAACATTCAGTACTTC
>TRBD2|TRBV4-1|many|TRBJ2-5
CASSQDNLAGRQETQYF
TGCGCCAGCAGCCAAGATAACCTAGCGGGGAGACAAGAGACCCAGTACTTC
>.|TRBV7-9|.|TRBJ1-1
CASSINSVEAFF
TGTGCCAGCAGTATCAATTCGGTCGAAGCTTTCTTT
>TRBD1|TRBV28|many|TRBJ2-7
CASTRRDSHYEQYF
TGTGCCAGCACTCGCCGGGACAGTCACTACGAGCAGTACTTC
>.|TRBV29-1|many|TRBJ2-3
CSVDPVTDTQYF
TGCAGCGTTGATCCAGTTACAGATACGCAGTATTTT
>.|TRBV5-6|once|TRBJ1-5
CASSLYSAQGNQPQHF
TGTGCCAGCAGCTTGTATTCGGCGCAGGGCAATCAGCCCCAGCATTTT
>TRBD2|TRBV27|many|TRBJ2-1
CASSFFAVGSGGFGDEQFF
TGTGCCAGCAGTTTCTTCGCGGTGGGTAGCGGGGGGTTTGGCGATGAGCAGTTCTTC
>.|TRBV6-7|many|TRBJ2-7
CASSCQGYEQYF
TGTGCCAGCAGTTGCCAGGGGTACGAGCAGTACTTC
>TRBD2|TRBV7-2|many|TRBJ2-5
CASRTTGRDQETQYF
TGTGCCAGCAGAACCACGGGGAGGGACCAAGAGACCCAGTACTTC
>.|TRBV10-3|many|TRBJ2-5
CATQGGVGETQYF
TGTGCCACCCAAGGGGGGGTTGGAGAGACCCAGTACTTC
>.|TRBV7-2|.|TRBJ1-5
CASSSTRGGNTQHF
TGTGCCAGCAGCTCCACTAGGGGAGGGAATACGCAGCATTTT
>TRBD2|TRBV9|.|TRBJ2-1
CASSAPGLAGYERFF
TGTGCCAGCAGCGCTCCGGGACTAGCGGGGTATGAGCGGTTCTTC